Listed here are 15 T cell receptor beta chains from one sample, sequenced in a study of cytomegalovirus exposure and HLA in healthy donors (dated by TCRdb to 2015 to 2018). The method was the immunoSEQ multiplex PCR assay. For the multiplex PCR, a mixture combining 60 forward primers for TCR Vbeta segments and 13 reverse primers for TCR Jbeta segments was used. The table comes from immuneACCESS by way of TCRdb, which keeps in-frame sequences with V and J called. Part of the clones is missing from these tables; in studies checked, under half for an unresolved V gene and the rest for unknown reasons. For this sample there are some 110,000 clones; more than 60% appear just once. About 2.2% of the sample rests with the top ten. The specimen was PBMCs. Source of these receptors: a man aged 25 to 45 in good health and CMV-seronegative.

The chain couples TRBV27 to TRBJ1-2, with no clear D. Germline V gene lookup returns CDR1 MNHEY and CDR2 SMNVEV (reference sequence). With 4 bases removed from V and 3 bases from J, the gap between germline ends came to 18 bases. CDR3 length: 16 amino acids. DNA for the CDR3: TGTGCCAGCAGTTCCCCCCAGACCGGGAGGGACTATGGCTACACCTTC. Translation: CASSSPQTGRDYGYTF.

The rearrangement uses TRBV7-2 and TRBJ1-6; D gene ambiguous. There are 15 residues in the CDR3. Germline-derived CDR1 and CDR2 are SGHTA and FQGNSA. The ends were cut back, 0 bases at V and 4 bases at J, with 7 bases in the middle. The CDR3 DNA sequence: TGTGCCAGCAGCTTAGCGACTCTATATAATTCACCCCTCCACTTT. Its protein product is CASSLATLYNSPLHF. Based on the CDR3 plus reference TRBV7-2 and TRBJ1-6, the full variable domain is GAGVSQSPSNKVTEKGKDVELRCDPISGHTALYWYRQSLGQGLEFLIYFQGNSAPDKSGLPSDRFSAERTGGSVSTLTIQRTQQEDSAVYLCASSLATLYNSPLHFGNGTRLTVT.

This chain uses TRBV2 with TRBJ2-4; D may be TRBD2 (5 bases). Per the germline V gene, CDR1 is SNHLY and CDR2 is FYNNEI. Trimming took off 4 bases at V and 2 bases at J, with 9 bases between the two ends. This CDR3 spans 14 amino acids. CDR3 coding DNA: TGTGCCAGCAGTGGGGAGAGGTCCAAAAACATTCAGTACTTC. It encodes CASSGERSKNIQYF.

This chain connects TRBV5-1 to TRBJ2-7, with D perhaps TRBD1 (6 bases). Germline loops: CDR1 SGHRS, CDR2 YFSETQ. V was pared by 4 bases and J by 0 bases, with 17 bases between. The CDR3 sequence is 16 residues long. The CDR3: CASSLPRDTDSYEQYF. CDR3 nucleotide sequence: TGCGCCAGCAGCCTCCCCCGGGACACTGACTCCTACGAGCAGTACTTC.

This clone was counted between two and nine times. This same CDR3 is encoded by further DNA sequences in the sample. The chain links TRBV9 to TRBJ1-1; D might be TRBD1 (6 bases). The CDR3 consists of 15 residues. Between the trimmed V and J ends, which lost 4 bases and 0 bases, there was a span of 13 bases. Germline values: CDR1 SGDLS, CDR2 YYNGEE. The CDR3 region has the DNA TGTGCCAGCAGCCCTCGGGACAACCTGAACACTGAAGCTTTCTTT. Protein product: CASSPRDNLNTEAFF.

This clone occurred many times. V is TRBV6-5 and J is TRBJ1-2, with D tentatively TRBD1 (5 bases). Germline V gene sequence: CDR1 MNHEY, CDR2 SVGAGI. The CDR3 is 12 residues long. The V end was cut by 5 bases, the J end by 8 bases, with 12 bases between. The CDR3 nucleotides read TGTGCCAGCAGTCCCGACAGTTCCGGCTACACCTTC. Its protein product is CASSPDSSGYTF.

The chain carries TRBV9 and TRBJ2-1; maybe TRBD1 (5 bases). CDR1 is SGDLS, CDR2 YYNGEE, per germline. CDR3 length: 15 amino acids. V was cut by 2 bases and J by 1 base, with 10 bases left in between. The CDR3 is CASSVTAPSYNEQFF. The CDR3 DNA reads TGTGCCAGCAGCGTGACAGCTCCGTCCTACAATGAGCAGTTCTTC. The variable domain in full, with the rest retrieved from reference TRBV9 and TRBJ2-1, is DSGVTQTPKHLITATGQRVTLRCSPRSGDLSVYWYQQSLDQGLQFLIQYYNGEERAKGNILERFSAQQFPDLHSELNLSSLELGDSALYFCASSVTAPSYNEQFFGPGTRLTVL.

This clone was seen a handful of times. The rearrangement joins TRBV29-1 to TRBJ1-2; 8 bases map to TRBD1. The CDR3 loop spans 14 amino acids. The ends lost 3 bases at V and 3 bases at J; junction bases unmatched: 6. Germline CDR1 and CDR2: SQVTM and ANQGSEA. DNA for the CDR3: TGCAGCGTTGAGGACAGGGTCCTCGACTATGGCTACACCTTC. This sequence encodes CSVEDRVLDYGYTF.

CDR3 in DNA: TGTGCCAGCAGCTTAAGGTGGGCCGGGACAGGGGGTTTAGACACTGAAGCTTTCTTT. This codes for CASSLRWAGTGGLDTEAFF. The V call is TRBV11-3, the J call TRBJ1-1, with 11 bases fitting TRBD1. CDR3 size: 19 residues. V lost 2 bases to trimming and J lost 3 bases; unmatched junction nucleotides: 14. Germline CDR1 reads SGHNT; CDR2 reads YENEEA.

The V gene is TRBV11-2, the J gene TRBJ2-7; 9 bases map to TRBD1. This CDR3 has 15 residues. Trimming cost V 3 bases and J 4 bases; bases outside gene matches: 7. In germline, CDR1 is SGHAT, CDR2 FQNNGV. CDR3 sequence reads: CASSLGAGTGYEQYF. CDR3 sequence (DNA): TGTGCCAGCAGCTTGGGAGCCGGGACAGGGTACGAGCAGTACTTC.

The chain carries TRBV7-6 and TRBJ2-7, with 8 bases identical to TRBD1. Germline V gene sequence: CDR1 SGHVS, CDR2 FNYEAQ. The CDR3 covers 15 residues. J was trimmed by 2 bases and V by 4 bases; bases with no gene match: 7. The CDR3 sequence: CASSSIDRGPYEQYF. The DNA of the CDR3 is TGTGCCAGCAGCTCGATAGACAGGGGCCCCTACGAGCAGTACTTC. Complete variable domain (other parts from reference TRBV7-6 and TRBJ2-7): GAGVSQSPRYKVTKRGQDVALRCDPISGHVSLYWYRQALGQGPEFLTYFNYEAQQDKSGLPNDRFSAERPEGSISTLTIQRTEQRDSAMYRCASSSIDRGPYEQYFGPGTRLTVT.

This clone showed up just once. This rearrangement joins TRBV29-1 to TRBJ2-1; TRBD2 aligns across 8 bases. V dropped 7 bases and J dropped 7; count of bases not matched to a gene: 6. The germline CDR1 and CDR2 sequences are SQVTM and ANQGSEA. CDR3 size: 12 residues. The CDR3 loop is CSGGLGGNEQFF. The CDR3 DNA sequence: TGCAGCGGGGGACTAGGGGGGAATGAGCAGTTCTTC.

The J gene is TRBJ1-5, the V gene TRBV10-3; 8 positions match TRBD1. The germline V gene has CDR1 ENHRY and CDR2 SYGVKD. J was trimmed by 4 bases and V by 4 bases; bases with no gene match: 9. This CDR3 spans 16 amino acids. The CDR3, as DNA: TGTGCCATCAGTGTAGGCCCGACAGGGGTAAATCAGCCCCAGCATTTT. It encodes CAISVGPTGVNQPQHF.

CDR3 nucleotide sequence: TGTGCCAGCAGCTGGTGGGACAACTACGAGCAGTACTTC. It is translated as CASSWWDNYEQYF. V is TRBV7-6 and J is TRBJ2-7, with D possibly being TRBD1 (6 bases). Between the trimmed V and J ends, which lost 4 bases and 3 bases, there was a span of 10 bases. In germline, CDR1 is SGHVS, CDR2 FNYEAQ. The CDR3 length is 13 residues.

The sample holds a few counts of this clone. The CDR3 loop is CASSEMRADNQPQHF. CDR3 nucleotides: TGTGCCAGCAGTGAAATGAGGGCGGACAATCAGCCCCAGCATTTT. This rearrangement joins TRBV6-1 to TRBJ1-5; D call uncertain. The CDR3 contains 15 residues. CDR1 and CDR2 from the germline V gene are MNHNS and SASEGT. V gave up 2 bases and J gave up 3 bases, with 11 bases separating them.